This TCR beta chain is drawn from a study of a mutant IDH1 vaccine in newly diagnosed glioma. About the research overall: Treated patients had a mean age of about 37 years and a sex split that was around 62% male and approximately 38% female. Earlier treatment was radiotherapy, temozolomide, or both, with most getting both. Regarding the study as a whole: Apparently unrelated to pseudoprogression were changes in the top peripheral T cell clonotypes.

The table came from immunoSEQ multiplex PCR; TCRdb's copy has only in-frame clones and leaves some out. Of about 92,000 clones listed, about four fifths are singletons. Germline assignment: CDR1 MNHEY and CDR2 SMNVEV (reference sequence). The CDR3 has 14 amino acids. V was trimmed by 5 bases and J by 4 bases, leaving 12 bases between them. Worth noting for this clone: No antigen is known for it.

Time point noted: baseline, week 1 (first vaccination visit). The sample's treatment: pre-vaccination baseline after standard-of-care therapy. Donors had new IDH1-mutant astrocytomas of WHO grade 3 or 4 (ATRX-lost). The sequence derives from a man aged 35-49 years with glioma. Sample: PBMCs, taken from a glioma patient treated with radiotherapy, temozolomide or both. The chain has TRBV27 and TRBJ2-1, with D perhaps matching TRBD2 (6 bases). The CDR3 loop reads CASSIQRVYNEQFF. DNA of the CDR3: TGTGCCAGCAGTATCCAGCGGGTATACAATGAGCAGTTCTTC.